The 2 T cell receptor beta chains below come from one sample, sequenced in a study of identical twins. Using its own MiXCR run on the 5' RACE reads, TCRdb lists one record per CDR3 protein. This table holds about 500,000 distinct CDR3 sequences, 13% to 15% found once. The sample was also reused in another study, on yellow fever vaccine responses in identical twins.

The sample taken for sequencing was CD4+ T cells sorted from blood. The receptors were gathered from a young woman in good health.

This clonotype has at least ten counts. J is TRBJ1-6 and V is TRBV6-1; D remains ambiguous. The CDR3 has 15 residues. Looked up from germline, CDR1 is MNHNS and CDR2 is SASEGT. V lost 5 bases to trimming and J lost 4 bases, with 12 bases between them. CDR3 sequence reads: CASSPLWRYNSPLHF. The CDR3 bases are TGTGCCAGCAGTCCTCTATGGCGGTATAATTCACCCCTCCACTTT.

The chain joins TRBV10-3 to TRBJ2-7; possible D gene TRBD2, 5 bases. The germline CDR1 and CDR2 sequences are ENHRY and SYGVKD. Trimming cost V 2 bases and J 6 bases, with 11 bases left between them. This CDR3 contains 13 residues. Written as DNA, the CDR3 is TGTGCCATCAGTGAGATTAGGGAGAGCGAGCAGTACTTC. This encodes CAISEIRESEQYF.